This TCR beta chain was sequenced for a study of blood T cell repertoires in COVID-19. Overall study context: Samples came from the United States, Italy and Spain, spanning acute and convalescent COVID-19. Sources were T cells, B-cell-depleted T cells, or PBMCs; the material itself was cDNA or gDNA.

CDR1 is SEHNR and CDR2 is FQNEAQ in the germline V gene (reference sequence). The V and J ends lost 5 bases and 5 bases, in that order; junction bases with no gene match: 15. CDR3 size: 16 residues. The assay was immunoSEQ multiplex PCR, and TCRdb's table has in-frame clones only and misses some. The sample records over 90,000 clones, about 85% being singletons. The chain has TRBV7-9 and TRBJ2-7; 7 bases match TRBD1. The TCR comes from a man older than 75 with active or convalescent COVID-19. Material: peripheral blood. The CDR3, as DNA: TGTGCCAGCAGCCCCCCCTCACAGGGGCTGGCTAACGAGCAGTACTTC. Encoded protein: CASSPPSQGLANEQYF.